This T cell receptor beta chain emerged from a study of OX40 agonist ivuxolimab in advanced cancers. Study overall: Males comprised 82.7% of the group, whose mean age was roughly 64 years (range roughly 20 to 90). Patients with prior anti-PD-1, anti-PD-L1 or anti-CTLA-4 therapy were eligible; 40% had some.

Clones were sequenced by immunoSEQ multiplex PCR, and TCRdb holds only the in-frame ones, with some missing. The sample consists of 70,000 to 90,000 clones, roughly nine tenths of them appearing once. The CDR3 has 16 residues. V was trimmed by 3 bases and J by 1 base, leaving 14 bases between them. Germline V gives CDR1 SEHNR, CDR2 FQNEAQ (reference sequence). Sampling of blood occurred at baseline, cycle 4 day 1, and cycle 7 day 1. The starting material was CD4+ or CD8+ T cells sorted from blood, obtained in a trial of the OX40 agonist ivuxolimab. This clonotype was obtained from an adult with an advanced solid tumor such as melanoma, head and neck, liver or kidney cancer. The rearrangement uses TRBV7-9 and TRBJ2-3; D not resolved. DNA for the CDR3: TGTGCCAGCAGCTTTATGTTGGGGATCGGCACAGATACGCAGTATTTT. It yields the protein CASSFMLGIGTDTQYF.